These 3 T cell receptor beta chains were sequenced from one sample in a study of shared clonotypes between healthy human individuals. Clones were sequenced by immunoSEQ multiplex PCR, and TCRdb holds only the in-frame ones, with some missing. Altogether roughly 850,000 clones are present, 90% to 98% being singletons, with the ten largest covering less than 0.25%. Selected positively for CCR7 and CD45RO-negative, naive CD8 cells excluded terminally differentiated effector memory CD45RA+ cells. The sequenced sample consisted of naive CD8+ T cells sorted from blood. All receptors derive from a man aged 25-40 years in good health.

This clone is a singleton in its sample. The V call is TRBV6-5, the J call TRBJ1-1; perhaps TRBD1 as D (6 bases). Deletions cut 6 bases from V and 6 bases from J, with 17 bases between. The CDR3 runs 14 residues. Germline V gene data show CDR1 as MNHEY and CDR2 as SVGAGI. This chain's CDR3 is CASSLQGGVAEAFF. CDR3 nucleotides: TGTGCCAGCAGCTTACAGGGTGGCGTGGCTGAAGCTTTCTTT.

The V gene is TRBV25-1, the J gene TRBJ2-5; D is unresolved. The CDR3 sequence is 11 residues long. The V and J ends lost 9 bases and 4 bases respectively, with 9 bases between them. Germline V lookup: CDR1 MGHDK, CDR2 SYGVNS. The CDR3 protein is CASPLGETQYF. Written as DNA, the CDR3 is TGTGCCAGTCCGCTGGGAGAGACCCAGTACTTC.

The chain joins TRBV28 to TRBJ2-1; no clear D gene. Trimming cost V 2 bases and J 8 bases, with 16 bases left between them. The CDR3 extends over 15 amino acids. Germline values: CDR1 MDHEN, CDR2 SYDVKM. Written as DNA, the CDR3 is TGTGCCAGCAGTTTAACTGTCACCCTTGGCTATGAGCAGTTCTTC. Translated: CASSLTVTLGYEQFF.